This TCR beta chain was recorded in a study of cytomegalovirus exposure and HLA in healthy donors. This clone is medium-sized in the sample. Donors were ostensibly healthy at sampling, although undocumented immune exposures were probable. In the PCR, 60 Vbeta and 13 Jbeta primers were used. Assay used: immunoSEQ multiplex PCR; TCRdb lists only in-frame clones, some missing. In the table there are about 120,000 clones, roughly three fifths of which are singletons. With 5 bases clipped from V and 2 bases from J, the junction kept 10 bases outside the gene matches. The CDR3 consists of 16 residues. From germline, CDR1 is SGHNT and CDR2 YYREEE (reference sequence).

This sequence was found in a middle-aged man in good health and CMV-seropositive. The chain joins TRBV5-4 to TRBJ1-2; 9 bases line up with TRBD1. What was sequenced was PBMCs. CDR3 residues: CASRGGFGTGNYGYTF. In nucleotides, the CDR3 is TGTGCCAGCAGGGGGGGGTTCGGGACAGGGAACTATGGCTACACCTTC.